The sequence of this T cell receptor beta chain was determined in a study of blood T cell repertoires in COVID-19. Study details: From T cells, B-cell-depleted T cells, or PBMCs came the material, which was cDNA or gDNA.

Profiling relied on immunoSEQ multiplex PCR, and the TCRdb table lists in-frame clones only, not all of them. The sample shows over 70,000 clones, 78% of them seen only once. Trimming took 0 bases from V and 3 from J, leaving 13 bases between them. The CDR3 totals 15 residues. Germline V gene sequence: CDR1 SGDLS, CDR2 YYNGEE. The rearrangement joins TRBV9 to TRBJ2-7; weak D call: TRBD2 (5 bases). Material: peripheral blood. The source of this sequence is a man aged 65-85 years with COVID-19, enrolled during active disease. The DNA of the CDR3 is TGTGCCAGCAGCGTAGGGACGGGGATTGGCTACGAGCAGTACTTC. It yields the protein CASSVGTGIGYEQYF.